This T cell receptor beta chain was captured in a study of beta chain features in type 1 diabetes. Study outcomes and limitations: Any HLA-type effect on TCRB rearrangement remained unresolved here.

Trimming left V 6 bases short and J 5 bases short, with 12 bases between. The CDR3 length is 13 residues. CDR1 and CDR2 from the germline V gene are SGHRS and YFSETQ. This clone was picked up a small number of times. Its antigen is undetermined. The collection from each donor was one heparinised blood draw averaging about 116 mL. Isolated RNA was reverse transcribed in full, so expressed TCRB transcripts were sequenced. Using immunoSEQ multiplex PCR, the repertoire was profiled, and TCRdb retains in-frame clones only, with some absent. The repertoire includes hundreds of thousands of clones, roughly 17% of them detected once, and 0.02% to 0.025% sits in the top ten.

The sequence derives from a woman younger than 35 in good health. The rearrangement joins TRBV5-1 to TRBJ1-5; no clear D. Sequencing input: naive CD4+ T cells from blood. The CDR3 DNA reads TGCGCCAGCAACCCCGTCGGTGATCAGCCCCAGCATTTT. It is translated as CASNPVGDQPQHF. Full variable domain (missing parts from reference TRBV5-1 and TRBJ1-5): KAGVTQTPRYLIKTRGQQVTLSCSPISGHRSVSWYQQTPGQGLQFLFEYFSETQRNKGNFPGRFSGRQFSNSRSEMNVSTLELGDSALYLCASNPVGDQPQHFGDGTRLSIL.